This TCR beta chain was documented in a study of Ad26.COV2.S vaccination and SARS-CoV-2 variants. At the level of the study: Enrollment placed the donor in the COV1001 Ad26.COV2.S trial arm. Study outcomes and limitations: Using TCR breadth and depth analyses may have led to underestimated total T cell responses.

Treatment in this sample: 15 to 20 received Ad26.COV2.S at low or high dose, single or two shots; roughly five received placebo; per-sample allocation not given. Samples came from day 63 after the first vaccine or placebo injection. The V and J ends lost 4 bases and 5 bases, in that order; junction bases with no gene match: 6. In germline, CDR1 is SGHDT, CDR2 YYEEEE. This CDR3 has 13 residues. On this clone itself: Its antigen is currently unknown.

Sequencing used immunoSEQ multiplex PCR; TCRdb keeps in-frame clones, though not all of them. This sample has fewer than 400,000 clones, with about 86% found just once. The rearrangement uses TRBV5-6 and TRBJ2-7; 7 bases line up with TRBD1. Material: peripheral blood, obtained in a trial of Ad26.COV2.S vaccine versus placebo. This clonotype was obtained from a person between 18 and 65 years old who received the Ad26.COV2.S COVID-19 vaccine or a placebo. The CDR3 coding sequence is TGTGCCAGCAGCACAGGGGATTCGAACGAGCAGTACTTC. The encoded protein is CASSTGDSNEQYF.